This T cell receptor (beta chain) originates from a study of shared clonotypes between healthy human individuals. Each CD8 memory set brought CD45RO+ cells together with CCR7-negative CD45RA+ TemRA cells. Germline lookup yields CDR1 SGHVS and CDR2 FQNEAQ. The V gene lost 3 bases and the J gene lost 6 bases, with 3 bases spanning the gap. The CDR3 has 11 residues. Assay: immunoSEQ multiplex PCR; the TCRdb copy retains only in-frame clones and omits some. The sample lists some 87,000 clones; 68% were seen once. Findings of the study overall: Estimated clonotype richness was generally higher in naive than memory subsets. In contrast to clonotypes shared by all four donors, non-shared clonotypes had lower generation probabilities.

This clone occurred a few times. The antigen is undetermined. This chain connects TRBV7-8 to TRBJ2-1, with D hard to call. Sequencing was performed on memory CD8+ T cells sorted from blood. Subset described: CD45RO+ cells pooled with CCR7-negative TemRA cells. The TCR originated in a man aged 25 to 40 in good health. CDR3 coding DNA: TGTGCCAGCAGCTTTACCAATGAGCAGTTCTTC. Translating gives CASSFTNEQFF.